A selection of T cell receptor beta chains follows, all from one sample in a study of identical twins. MiXCR, applied by TCRdb to the 5' RACE reads, yields one record per CDR3 protein. The table records roughly 540,000 distinct CDR3 sequences, roughly a fifth of them present only once. This same sample was also taken into another study, of T cells expressing NK-cell markers.

Sequencing was performed on CD4+ T cells sorted from blood. Every receptor here comes from a woman between 18 and 30 years old in good health. Both conserved end residues are part of each CDR3. D genes are given only for firm matches. A row's size may be missing; if present it is once, few, many or a size class.

>TRBV7-2|TRBJ2-1|15|-|-
CASSRYPPYNNEQFF
TGTGCCAGCAGTCGGTACCCCCCTTACAATAATGAGCAGTTCTTC
>TRBV5-1|TRBJ2-7|14|-|-
CASSVRHGAYEQYF
TGCGCCAGCAGCGTCCGGCACGGCGCCTACGAGCAGTACTTC
>TRBV2|TRBJ2-1|16|few|-
CASRLKIEGSYNEQFF
TGTGCCAGCAGATTAAAGATTGAGGGGTCCTACAATGAGCAGTTCTTC
>TRBV6-2/TRBV6-3|TRBJ2-7|13|-|TRBD1
CASRRDRVEEQYF
TGTGCCAGCAGAAGGGACAGGGTCGAGGAGCAGTACTTC
>TRBV3-1|TRBJ1-6|15|many|-
CASSLRDSYNSPLHF
TGTGCCAGCAGCCTGAGGGATTCCTATAATTCACCCCTCCACTTT
>TRBV6-5|TRBJ2-5|13|-|-
CASSSRNQETQYF
TGTGCCAGCAGTTCTCGGAATCAAGAGACCCAGTACTTC
>TRBV20-1|TRBJ2-7|14|-|-
CSARLTGRTYEQYF
TGCAGTGCTAGACTCACAGGGCGGACCTACGAGCAGTACTTC
>TRBV3-1|TRBJ2-7|15|many|-
CASSHGYGGRYEQYF
TGTGCCAGCAGCCACGGCTATGGGGGTCGCTACGAGCAGTACTTC
>TRBV10-3|TRBJ2-1|15|few|-
CAIKRDSNSYNEQFF
TGTGCCATCAAACGAGACAGTAACTCCTACAATGAGCAGTTCTTC
>TRBV20-1|TRBJ2-5|12|-|-
CSASANQETQYF
TGCAGTGCTAGCGCAAACCAAGAGACCCAGTACTTC
>TRBV4-2|TRBJ2-7|14|-|-
CASSQRRGVYEQYF
TGTGCCAGCAGCCAAAGGCGGGGTGTTTACGAGCAGTACTTC
>TRBV5-1|TRBJ2-5|16|few|-
CASSLTGDEMSETQYF
TGCGCCAGCAGCCTAACGGGGGATGAGATGTCGGAGACCCAGTACTTC
>TRBV10-3|TRBJ1-1|14|-|-
CAIRRDGMNTEAFF
TGTGCCATCAGGAGGGACGGAATGAACACTGAAGCTTTCTTT
>TRBV4-3|TRBJ2-1|13|-|-
CASSQESRNEQFF
TGCGCCAGCAGCCAAGAGTCCCGGAATGAGCAGTTCTTC
>TRBV20-1|TRBJ2-7|15|few|TRBD1
CSASHSGTGGYEQYF
TGCAGTGCTTCCCACTCCGGGACAGGGGGCTACGAGCAGTACTTC
>TRBV7-2|TRBJ1-1|14|-|TRBD1
CASSIRGANTEAFF
TGTGCCAGCAGCATCAGGGGGGCGAACACTGAAGCTTTCTTT
>TRBV6-2/TRBV6-3|TRBJ2-7|15|few|TRBD2
CASSYGGGRASEQYF
TGTGCCAGCAGTTACGGTGGCGGGAGGGCCTCCGAGCAGTACTTC
>TRBV20-1|TRBJ2-3|14|many|-
CSATKVGGGYTQYF
TGCAGTGCTACCAAAGTGGGGGGAGGATATACGCAGTATTTT
>TRBV30|TRBJ2-1|14|-|-
CAWKSDYSYNEQFF
TGTGCCTGGAAATCGGACTACAGTTACAATGAGCAGTTCTTC
>TRBV25-1|TRBJ2-1|17|-|TRBD1
CASSDPRDSISYNEQFF
TGTGCCAGCAGTGACCCCCGGGACAGCATCTCCTACAATGAGCAGTTCTTC
>TRBV12-3/TRBV12-4|TRBJ2-2|14|few|-
CASLGTGTVGELFF
TGTGCCAGCCTTGGGACGGGGACGGTCGGGGAGCTGTTTTTT